One and the same sample provided the 2 T cell receptor beta chains below, sequenced in a study of T cells after yellow fever vaccination. TCRdb itself ran the 5' RACE reads through MiXCR, one entry per CDR3 protein. The sample records 340,000 or so distinct CDR3 sequences, about 12% being singletons. Sequenced material: CD4+ T cells sorted from PBMCs, taken 15 days after the yellow fever booster vaccination. These receptors originate from a man aged 18 to 29 who received the YFV17D yellow fever vaccine.

This clonotype was recorded a few times. This chain links TRBV7-2 with TRBJ1-1; D possibly corresponds to TRBD1 (5 bases). Germline assignment: CDR1 SGHTA and CDR2 FQGNSA. The CDR3 extends over 14 amino acids. Trimming shortened V by 5 bases and J by 3 bases, and 13 bases separated the two germline ends. The CDR3 DNA sequence: TGTGCCAGCAGCACTGATGGGGGGTACACTGAAGCTTTCTTT. The encoded protein is CASSTDGGYTEAFF.

This clonotype was seen a few times. J is TRBJ1-1 and V is TRBV29-1; the D is unclear. Germline lookup yields CDR1 SQVTM and CDR2 ANQGSEA. V was shortened by 6 bases and J by 1 base, with 15 bases between the two germline ends. The CDR3 has 14 amino acids. As DNA, the CDR3 is TGCAGCGTCGGTACCGGGTTTGGGAACACTGAAGCTTTCTTT. It is translated as CSVGTGFGNTEAFF.